This TCR beta chain was identified in a study of Tregs in tolerant kidney transplant recipients (dated by TCRdb to between 2017 and 2020). About the investigation overall: Transplants used related donors with nonmyeloablative bone marrow transplantation; mixed chimerism was transient in the human trials. The study applied TCRbeta sequencing to find donor-specific regulatory T cells before combined kidney and bone marrow transplantation and then followed those same cells after transplant.

Regarding this clone: No antigen is known for it. One base away there is no much larger clone; base qualities are not given.

What the authors observed across the whole study: Biological reproducibility was not directly assessed, although technical replication error appeared to be minimal. Donor-specific Treg expansion was found to exceed global Treg expansion in tolerant patients, suggesting antigen-driven rather than nonspecific expansion. The most biologically relevant and donor-specific TCRbeta repertoire appeared to be identified by expanding Tregs with activated donor B cells. Because the study included only a small number of patients, the results must be confirmed in larger populations and under other immunosuppression protocols. For some patients, the PCR primers changed as time went on, which meant samples from those patients could not be compared with one another at the nucleotide level.

The sample's time point, from its label and the paper: blood sample drawn before combined kidney and bone marrow transplant. Unstimulated Tregs (CD4+CD25+CD127-), CD4+ non-Tregs (CD4+CD25-), CD4 and CD8 cells were FACS-sorted from thawed PBMCs. The patients were a few recipients of combined kidney and bone marrow transplants from the ITN036ST trial, and samples were available only from these trial subjects. Healthy control blood was processed to PBMCs with a Ficoll density gradient and then cryopreserved, whereas patient PBMCs were collected both before and after transplant. Via the germline V gene, CDR1 is SGHTA and CDR2 FQGNSA. Its CDR3 holds 15 amino acids, cysteine through phenylalanine. The CDR3 DNA has 45 bases and is translated from base 1. V loses 4 bases at its end and J loses 4 bases; junction bases beyond the gene matches: 2. Genomic DNA was extracted from sorted cells with the QIAGEN DNeasy Blood and Tissue Kit for TCRbeta CDR3 sequencing. High-throughput TCRbeta CDR3 sequencing, which included PCR amplification with bias correction and internal controls, was done commercially through immunoSEQ. The paper's processing steps were these. Unique productive TCRbeta sequences were defined by CDR3 nucleotide sequence when primers matched and otherwise by CDR3 amino acid sequence together with Vbeta and Jbeta genes. To correct for sorting error, sequences found in more than one sorted population at a frequency ratio of 2:1 or less were discarded, and the remaining shared sequences were assigned to the population with the higher frequency. A sequence counted as donor-reactive if, in CFSE-low cells, the sequence had a frequency of at least 0.01% and was expanded at least 5-fold compared with unstimulated cells. Jensen-Shannon divergence, calculated on the top 100 TCRbeta sequences ranked by frequency, was used to quantify repertoire divergence. For samples with multiple sequencing runs, sorting error was corrected separately for each run before the runs were pooled. Drawn from immuneACCESS, this table holds only the in-frame rearrangements with V and J called that TCRdb kept. Clones are partly lost; checked studies trace under half to an unresolved V gene and leave the rest unexplained. The DNA gave D and trimming, while V, J and clone size come from that table. This sample comprises approximately 69,000 clones, approximately 88% of them detected only once. Clones ranked in the top ten supply approximately 0.4% of the sample.

Specimen: CD4+ T cells from blood, collected before the transplant. The sequence derives from a human donor who received a combined kidney and bone marrow transplant. Recombination joined TRBV7-2 with TRBJ2-2, and TRBD2 aligns with 11 junction nucleotides. The CDR3 protein sequence reads: CASSYGLAGTGELFF. The nucleotide sequence reads TGTGCCAGCAGCTACGGACTAGCGGGCACCGGGGAGCTGTTTTTT.